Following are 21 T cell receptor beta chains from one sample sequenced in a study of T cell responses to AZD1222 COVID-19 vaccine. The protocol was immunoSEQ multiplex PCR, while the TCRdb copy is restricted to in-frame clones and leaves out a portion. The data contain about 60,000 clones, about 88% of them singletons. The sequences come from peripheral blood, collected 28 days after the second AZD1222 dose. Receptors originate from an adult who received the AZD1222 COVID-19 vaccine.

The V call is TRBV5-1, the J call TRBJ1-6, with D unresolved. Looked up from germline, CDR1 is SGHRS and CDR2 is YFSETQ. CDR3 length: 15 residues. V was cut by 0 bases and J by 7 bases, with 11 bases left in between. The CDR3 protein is CASSLGVTRNSPLHF. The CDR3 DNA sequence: TGCGCCAGCAGCTTGGGGGTTACAAGGAATTCACCCCTCCACTTT.

Here the CDR3 reads CASSLIGASGNTIYF. The CDR3 coding sequence is TGCGCCAGCAGCTTGATCGGCGCCTCTGGAAACACCATATATTTT. The chain employs TRBV5-1 and TRBJ1-3; D remains ambiguous. Germline CDR1 reads SGHRS; CDR2 reads YFSETQ. Trimming left V 1 base short and J 0 bases short, with 8 bases between. This CDR3 spans 15 amino acids.

This chain's CDR3 is CASSLGELLEAFF. CDR3 nucleotides: TGTGCCAGCAGCTTGGGAGAACTTCTTGAAGCTTTCTTT. The rearrangement uses TRBV5-5 and TRBJ1-1; no firm D call. V lost 0 bases to trimming and J lost 7 bases, with 10 bases between them. Germline V gene lookup returns CDR1 SGHKS and CDR2 YYEKEE (reference sequence). This CDR3 comprises 13 residues.

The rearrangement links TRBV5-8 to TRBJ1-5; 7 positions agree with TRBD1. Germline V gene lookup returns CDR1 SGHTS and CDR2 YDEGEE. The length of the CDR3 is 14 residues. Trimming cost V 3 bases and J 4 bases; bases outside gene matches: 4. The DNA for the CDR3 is TGTGCCAGCAGCTCGGACAGGAGAAATCAGCCCCAGCATTTT. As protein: CASSSDRRNQPQHF.

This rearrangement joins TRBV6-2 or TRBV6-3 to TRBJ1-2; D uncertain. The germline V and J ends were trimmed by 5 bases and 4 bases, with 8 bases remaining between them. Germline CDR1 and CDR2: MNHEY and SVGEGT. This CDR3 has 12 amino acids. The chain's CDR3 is CASSPRSYGYTF. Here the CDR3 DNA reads TGTGCCAGCAGTCCCCGGAGCTATGGCTACACCTTC.

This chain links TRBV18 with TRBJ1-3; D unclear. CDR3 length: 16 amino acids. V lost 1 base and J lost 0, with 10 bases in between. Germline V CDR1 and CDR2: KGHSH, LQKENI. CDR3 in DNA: TGTGCCAGCTCACCACTAGCTTTACTCTCTGGAAACACCATATATTTT. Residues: CASSPLALLSGNTIYF.

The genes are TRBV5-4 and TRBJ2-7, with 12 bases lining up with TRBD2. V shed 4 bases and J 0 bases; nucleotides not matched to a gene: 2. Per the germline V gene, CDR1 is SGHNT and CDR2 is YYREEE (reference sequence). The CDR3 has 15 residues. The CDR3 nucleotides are TGTGCCAGCAGCCCGACTAGCGGGAGCTCCTACGAGCAGTACTTC. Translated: CASSPTSGSSYEQYF.

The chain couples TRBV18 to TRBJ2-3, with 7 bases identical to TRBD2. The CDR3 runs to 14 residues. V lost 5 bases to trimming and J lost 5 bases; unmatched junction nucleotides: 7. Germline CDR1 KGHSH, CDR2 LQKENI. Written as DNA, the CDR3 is TGTGCCAGCTCAGGGCGGGAGAACGGAGATACGCAGTATTTT. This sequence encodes CASSGRENGDTQYF.

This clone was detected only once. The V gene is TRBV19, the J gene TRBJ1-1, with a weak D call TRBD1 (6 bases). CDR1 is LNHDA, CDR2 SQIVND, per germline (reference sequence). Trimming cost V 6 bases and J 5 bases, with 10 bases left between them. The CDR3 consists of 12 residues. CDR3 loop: CASSAGVTEAFF. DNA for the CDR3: TGTGCCAGTAGCGCAGGGGTTACTGAAGCTTTCTTT. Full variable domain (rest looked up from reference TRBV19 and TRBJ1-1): DGGITQSPKYLFRKEGQNVTLSCEQNLNHDAMYWYRQDPGQGLRLIYYSQIVNDFQKGDIAEGYSVSREKKESFPLTVTSAQKNPTAFYLCASSAGVTEAFFGQGTRLTVV.

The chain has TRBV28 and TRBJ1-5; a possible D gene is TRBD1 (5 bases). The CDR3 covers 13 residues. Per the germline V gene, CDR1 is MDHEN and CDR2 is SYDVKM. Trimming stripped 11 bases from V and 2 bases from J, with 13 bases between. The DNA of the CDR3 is TGTGCCGTTCGGGGGAGGCGCAATCAGCCCCAGCATTTT. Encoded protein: CAVRGRRNQPQHF.

CDR3 bases: TGTGCCAGCAGCTTAGCAGTTTCGGGACCCTACGAGCAGTACTTC. It encodes CASSLAVSGPYEQYF. The V gene is TRBV7-2, the J gene TRBJ2-7; tentatively, D is TRBD1 or TRBD2 (5 bases each). The V end lost 0 bases, the J end lost 2 bases, and 11 bases lay between the germline ends. The V gene's germline CDR1 is SGHTA and CDR2 FQGNSA. The CDR3 sequence is 15 residues long.

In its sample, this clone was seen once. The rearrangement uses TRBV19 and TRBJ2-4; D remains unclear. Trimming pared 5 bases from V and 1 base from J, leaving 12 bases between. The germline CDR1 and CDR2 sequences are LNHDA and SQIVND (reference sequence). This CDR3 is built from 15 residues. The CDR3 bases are TGTGCCAGTAGTGTACATCATGGGGCCAAAAACATTCAGTACTTC. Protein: CASSVHHGAKNIQYF.

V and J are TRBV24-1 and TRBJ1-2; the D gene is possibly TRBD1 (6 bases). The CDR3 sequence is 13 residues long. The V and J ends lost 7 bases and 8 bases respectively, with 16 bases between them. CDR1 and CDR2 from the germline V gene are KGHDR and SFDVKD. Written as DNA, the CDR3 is TGTGCCACCAGGCTGTGGGGGGCGCAGGGCTACACCTTC. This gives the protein CATRLWGAQGYTF.

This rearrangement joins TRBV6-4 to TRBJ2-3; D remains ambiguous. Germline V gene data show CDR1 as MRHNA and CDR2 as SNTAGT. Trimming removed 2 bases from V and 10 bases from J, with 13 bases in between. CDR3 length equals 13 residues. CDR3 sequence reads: CASSDQDLGPQYF. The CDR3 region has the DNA TGTGCCAGCAGTGACCAGGACCTAGGCCCGCAGTATTTT.

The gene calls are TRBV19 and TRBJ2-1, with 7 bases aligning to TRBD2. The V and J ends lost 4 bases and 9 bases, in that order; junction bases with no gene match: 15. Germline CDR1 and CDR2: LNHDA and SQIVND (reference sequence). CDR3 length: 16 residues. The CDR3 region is CASSKDTGGSRSEQFF. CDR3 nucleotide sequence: TGTGCCAGTAGTAAGGACACGGGCGGGAGTCGTAGTGAGCAGTTCTTC.

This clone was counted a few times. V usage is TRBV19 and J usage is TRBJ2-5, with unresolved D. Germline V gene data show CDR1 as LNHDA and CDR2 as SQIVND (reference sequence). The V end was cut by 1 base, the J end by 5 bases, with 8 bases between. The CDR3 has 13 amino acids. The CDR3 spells CASSIAGRETQYF. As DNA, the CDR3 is TGTGCCAGTAGTATAGCCGGGCGTGAGACCCAGTACTTC. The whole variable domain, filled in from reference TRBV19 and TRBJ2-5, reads DGGITQSPKYLFRKEGQNVTLSCEQNLNHDAMYWYRQDPGQGLRLIYYSQIVNDFQKGDIAEGYSVSREKKESFPLTVTSAQKNPTAFYLCASSIAGRETQYFGPGTRLLVL.

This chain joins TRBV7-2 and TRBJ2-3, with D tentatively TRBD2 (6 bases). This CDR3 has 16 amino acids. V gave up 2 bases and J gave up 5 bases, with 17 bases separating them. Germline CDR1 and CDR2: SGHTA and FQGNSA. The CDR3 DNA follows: TGTGCCAGCAGCTTACTGACGACCCGGAGGGGAGATACGCAGTATTTT. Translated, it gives CASSLLTTRRGDTQYF. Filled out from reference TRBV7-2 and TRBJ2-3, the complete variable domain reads GAGVSQSPSNKVTEKGKDVELRCDPISGHTALYWYRQSLGQGLEFLIYFQGNSAPDKSGLPSDRFSAERTGGSVSTLTIQRTQQEDSAVYLCASSLLTTRRGDTQYFGPGTRLTVL.

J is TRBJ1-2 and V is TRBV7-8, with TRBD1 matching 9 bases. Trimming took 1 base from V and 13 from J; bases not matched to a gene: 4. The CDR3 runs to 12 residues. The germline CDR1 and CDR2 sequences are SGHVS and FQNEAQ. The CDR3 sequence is CASSLGTGGLTF. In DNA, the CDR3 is TGTGCCAGCAGCTTAGGTACAGGGGGCCTCACCTTC.

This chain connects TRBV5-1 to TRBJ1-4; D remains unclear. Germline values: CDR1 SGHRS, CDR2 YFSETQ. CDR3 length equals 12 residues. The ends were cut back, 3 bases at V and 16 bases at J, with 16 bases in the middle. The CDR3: CASSSSDSGWFF. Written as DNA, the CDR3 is TGCGCCAGCAGCTCCTCAGACTCCGGTTGGTTTTTT.

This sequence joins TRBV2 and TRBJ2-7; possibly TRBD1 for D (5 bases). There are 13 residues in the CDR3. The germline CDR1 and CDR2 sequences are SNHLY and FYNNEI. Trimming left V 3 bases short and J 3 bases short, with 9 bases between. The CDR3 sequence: CASSEQGYYEQYF. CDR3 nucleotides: TGTGCCAGCAGTGAGCAGGGCTACTACGAGCAGTACTTC.

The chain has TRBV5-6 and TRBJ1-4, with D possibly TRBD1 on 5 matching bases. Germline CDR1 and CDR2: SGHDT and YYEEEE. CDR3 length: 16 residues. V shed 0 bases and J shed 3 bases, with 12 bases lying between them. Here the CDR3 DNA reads TGTGCCAGCAGCTTGGAAGGGGCCGAGCCTAATGAAAAACTGTTTTTT. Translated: CASSLEGAEPNEKLFF.